The entry that follows covers one TCR beta chain sequence. The target antigen is unknown. Researchers collected 9 to 10 milliliters of peripheral blood from every single donor. These data belong to a study of blood T cells in healthy people across ages. Study observations and caveats: Because donor CMV status was unknown, expanded clonotype changes were possibly confounded.

The use of a sample-barcoded 5' primer and a J-beta primer mix characterized a second PCR of 7 to 11 cycles. MiXCR, run by TCRdb on the 5' RACE reads, gives a single entry per CDR3 protein. The sample lists around 1,000,000 distinct CDR3 sequences, roughly a quarter occurring once. The same sample was also used in a study of T cells of mothers and their children. That source notes: Every microgram of extracted RNA entered cDNA synthesis, around 1.4 ug per 15 ul. Thymic selection shapes TCR recombination output in related pairs, and it does so similarly in unrelated pairs.

The sequence was collected from a girl aged 2 to 10 in good health. Sequencing input: blood.

The CDR3 DNA sequence: TGCAGCGCACGGGGATTCAAAGAGACCCAGTACTTC. The encoded protein is CSARGFKETQYF. V is TRBV29-1 and J is TRBJ2-5; TRBD2 is a possible D gene (5 bases). V lost 7 bases and J 3 bases, leaving 12 bases between the germline ends. Germline CDR1 is SQVTM and CDR2 is ANQGSEA. This CDR3 has 12 amino acids.